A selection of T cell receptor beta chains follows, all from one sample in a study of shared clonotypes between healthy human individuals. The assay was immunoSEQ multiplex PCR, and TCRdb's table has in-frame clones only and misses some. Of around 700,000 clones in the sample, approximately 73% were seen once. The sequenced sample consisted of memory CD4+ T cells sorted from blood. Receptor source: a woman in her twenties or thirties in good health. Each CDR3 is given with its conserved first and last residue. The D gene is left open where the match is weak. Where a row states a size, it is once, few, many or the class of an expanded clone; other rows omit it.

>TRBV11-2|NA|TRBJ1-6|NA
CASSLRAGGSSYNSPLHF
TGTGCCAGCAGCCTAAGAGCGGGTGGTAGTTCCTATAATTCACCCCTCCACTTT
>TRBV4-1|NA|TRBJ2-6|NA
CASSYNPSGANVLTF
TGCGCCAGCAGCTACAACCCATCTGGGGCCAACGTCCTGACTTTC
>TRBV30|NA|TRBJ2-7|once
CAWSGQGYEQYF
TGTGCCTGGAGTGGGCAGGGGTACGAGCAGTACTTC
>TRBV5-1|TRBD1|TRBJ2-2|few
CASETGGSPGELFF
TGCGCCAGCGAAACAGGGGGGAGTCCCGGGGAGCTGTTTTTT
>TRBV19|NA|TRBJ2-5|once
CASSIGHEETQYF
TGTGCCAGTAGTATAGGACATGAAGAGACCCAGTACTTC
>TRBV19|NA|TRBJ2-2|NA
CASSPSGNTGELFF
TGTGCCAGTAGTCCGTCGGGGAACACCGGGGAGCTGTTTTTT
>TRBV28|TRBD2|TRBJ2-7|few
CASSFGREALGEQYF
TGTGCCAGCAGTTTTGGGCGGGAGGCCCTCGGGGAGCAGTACTTC
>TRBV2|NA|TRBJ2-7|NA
CASSDLGLGTYSYEQYF
TGTGCCAGCAGTGATCTTGGCTTAGGGACATACTCCTACGAGCAGTACTTC
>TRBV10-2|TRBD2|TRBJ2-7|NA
CASSEGTSGSDEQYF
TGCGCCAGCAGTGAAGGGACTAGCGGGAGTGACGAGCAGTACTTC
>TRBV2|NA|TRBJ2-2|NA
CASSTQGLGTGELFF
TGTGCCAGCAGTACACAGGGTCTAGGCACCGGGGAGCTGTTTTTT
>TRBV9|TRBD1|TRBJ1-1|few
CASSVEDRVTTEAFF
TGTGCCAGCAGCGTGGAAGACAGGGTGACCACTGAAGCTTTCTTT
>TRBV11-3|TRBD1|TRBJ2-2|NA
CASSRGGQGHGELFF
TGTGCCAGCAGCCGAGGGGGACAGGGGCACGGGGAGCTGTTTTTT
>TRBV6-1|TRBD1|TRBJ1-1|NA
CASRRTGDAGTEAFF
TGTGCCAGCAGGCGGACAGGGGATGCGGGCACTGAAGCTTTCTTT
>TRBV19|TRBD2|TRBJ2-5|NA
CASSILASGTETQYF
TGTGCCAGTAGTATACTGGCTAGCGGGACAGAGACCCAGTACTTC
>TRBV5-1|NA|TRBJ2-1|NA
CASSFSVSSYNEQFF
TGCGCCAGCAGCTTCTCGGTGAGCTCCTACAATGAGCAGTTCTTC
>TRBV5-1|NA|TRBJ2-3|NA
CASSPPADYSTDTQYF
TGCGCCAGCAGCCCCCCTGCAGATTATAGCACAGATACGCAGTATTTT
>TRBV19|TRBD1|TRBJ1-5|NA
CASSITGGNNQPQHF
TGTGCCAGTAGTATTACAGGGGGCAACAATCAGCCCCAGCATTTT
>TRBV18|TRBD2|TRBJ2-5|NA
CASSTGTSHQKTQYF
TGTGCCAGCTCGACCGGGACTAGCCACCAGAAGACCCAGTACTTC